The T cell receptor beta chain under discussion was sequenced for a study of T cell clones after liver transplantation. About the research overall: Liver transplant recipients had immunosuppression withdrawal attempted within 2 years. Without induction therapy, subjects received standard immunosuppression until 12-24 months post-transplant. Graft-donor-reactive sequences were compared with third-party-reactive TCRbeta sequences from pre-transplant mixed lymphocyte reactions. A pre-transplant mixed lymphocyte reaction with TCRbeta sequencing defined graft-donor-reactive clones followed in post-transplant blood.

The V and J ends lost 4 bases and 1 base, in that order; junction bases with no gene match: 1. Germline V gives CDR1 SGDLS, CDR2 YYNGEE. This CDR3 spans 14 amino acids. Generated by immunoSEQ multiplex PCR, the TCRdb table keeps only in-frame clones and is missing some. The sample lists approximately 100,000 clones; roughly four fifths were seen once. Sequencing was performed on CD4+ T cells from blood, taken 45 to 50 months after liver transplant. This receptor was taken from a human patient who received a liver transplant. The graft donor may have contributed some T cells. The chain carries TRBV9 and TRBJ2-2, with 7 bases aligning to TRBD2. This chain's CDR3 is CASSPGGNTGELFF. The CDR3 coding sequence is TGTGCCAGCAGCCCGGGGGGGAACACCGGGGAGCTGTTTTTT.